This TCR beta chain was recovered during a study of T-cell memory formation after mild COVID-19. Constant-segment primers served in 5'RACE that generated TCR alpha and TCR beta cDNA libraries bearing sample barcodes and UMIs. Each CDR3 protein gets one entry after TCRdb re-called the 5' RACE reads with MiXCR. The sample shows 190,000 or so distinct CDR3 sequences, roughly 27% of them seen only once. Notes on the study in general: Most CD4+ clones that shrank were in CM and EM, while CD8+ ones turned up in EMRA.

This clonotype was seen a few times. Its antigen remains unidentified. Given the absence of the conserved phenylalanine or tryptophan at the CDR3 end, a read error is likely. The DNA is omitted, as the CDR3 cannot be located on it reliably, and the CDR3 follows TCRdb's listing. The CDR3 numbers 12 amino acids, ends counted. Germline assignment: CDR1 ENHRY and CDR2 SYGVKD. The receptor comes from an adult woman who had mild COVID-19 (a few samples of this study predate the infection). Cell type and time point are not known. The V and J genes are TRBV10-3 and TRBJ2-7; the listed D gene, TRBD2, was not tested against the DNA. The sequenced material came from PBMCs or a T cell subset sorted from them (not recorded which). CDR3 region: CAISDGLAGTGL.